This T cell receptor (beta chain) is drawn from a study of T cell responses to AZD1222 COVID-19 vaccine. Broader study findings: The study found vaccine-associated CD4 TCRs spanning spike, dominant at 160-218 and 743-854. Donor demographics were predominantly white British with a female majority; clonal diversity may be underestimated.

In the case of this clone: Its antigen is unidentified.

Sequenced by immunoSEQ multiplex PCR; TCRdb stores in-frame clones only, minus some. The data contain roughly 120,000 clones, 88% of them singletons. Trimming took 4 bases from V and 3 from J, leaving 13 bases between them. The CDR3 is made up of 15 amino acids. Germline lookup yields CDR1 SGHDN and CDR2 FVKESK. Sequenced material: peripheral blood, taken 28 days after the second AZD1222 dose. J is TRBJ1-5 and V is TRBV14, with D possibly being TRBD1 (6 bases). The receptor was isolated from an adult who received the AZD1222 COVID-19 vaccine. The DNA of the CDR3 is TGTGCCAGCAGCCCCCGGACAGTACTCAATCAGCCCCAGCATTTT. Translated: CASSPRTVLNQPQHF.